These T cell receptor beta chains were read from a single sample in a study of blood T cells in healthy people across ages. Each CDR3 protein is one row after TCRdb ran MiXCR on the 5' RACE reads. The table lists 1.4 million or so distinct CDR3 sequences, 40% to 45% of them singletons. Sequenced sample: blood. The receptor set was obtained from a woman younger than 30 in good health. Each CDR3 is given with its conserved first and last residue. D genes are given only for firm matches. Clone size is not always given. Where it is, it says once, few, many or a class for expanded clones.

D gene: -
clone size: -
V gene: TRBV5-5
J gene: TRBJ1-6
CDR3 protein: CASSHRGADNSPLHF
CDR3 DNA: TGTGCCAGCAGCCATAGAGGGGCGGATAATTCACCCCTCCACTTT

D gene: TRBD1
clone size: -
V gene: TRBV28
J gene: TRBJ1-2
CDR3 protein: CAARGRGRYGYTF
CDR3 DNA: TGTGCCGCTCGGGGCAGGGGGCGTTATGGCTACACCTTC

D gene: -
clone size: -
V gene: TRBV10-3
J gene: TRBJ1-2
CDR3 protein: CANQTNYGYTF
CDR3 DNA: TGTGCCAACCAAACTAACTATGGCTACACCTTC

D gene: TRBD1
clone size: few
V gene: TRBV6-2/TRBV6-3
J gene: TRBJ2-7
CDR3 protein: CATSRDRGIEQYF
CDR3 DNA: TGTGCCACCTCCCGGGACAGGGGAATCGAGCAGTACTTC

D gene: -
clone size: -
V gene: TRBV7-9
J gene: TRBJ2-2
CDR3 protein: CASSFGGFNTGELFF
CDR3 DNA: TGTGCCAGCAGCTTTGGGGGCTTCAACACCGGGGAGCTGTTTTTT

D gene: TRBD1
clone size: -
V gene: TRBV10-1
J gene: TRBJ1-1
CDR3 protein: CASSEGTGLNTEAFF
CDR3 DNA: TGCGCCAGCAGTGAAGGGACAGGACTGAACACTGAAGCTTTCTTT

D gene: -
clone size: -
V gene: TRBV15
J gene: TRBJ1-5
CDR3 protein: CATSRAGGLNQPQHF
CDR3 DNA: TGTGCCACCAGCAGAGCGGGGGGGTTGAATCAGCCCCAGCATTTT

D gene: TRBD2
clone size: -
V gene: TRBV5-1
J gene: TRBJ2-3
CDR3 protein: CASSLMVAGVDTQYF
CDR3 DNA: TGCGCCAGCAGCTTGATGGTAGCGGGAGTAGATACGCAGTATTTT

D gene: -
clone size: many
V gene: TRBV12-3/TRBV12-4
J gene: TRBJ2-1
CDR3 protein: CASSFGDEQFF
CDR3 DNA: TGTGCCAGCAGTTTCGGTGATGAGCAGTTCTTC

D gene: TRBD2
clone size: few
V gene: TRBV6-5
J gene: TRBJ2-5
CDR3 protein: CASGTSQETQYF
CDR3 DNA: TGTGCCAGCGGGACTAGTCAAGAGACCCAGTACTTC

D gene: TRBD1
clone size: few
V gene: TRBV2
J gene: TRBJ2-7
CDR3 protein: CASRGTANSYEQYF
CDR3 DNA: TGTGCCAGCAGAGGGACAGCAAACTCCTACGAGCAGTACTTC

D gene: -
clone size: -
V gene: TRBV28
J gene: TRBJ2-7
CDR3 protein: CASSLKASEGYEQYF
CDR3 DNA: TGTGCCAGCAGTTTAAAGGCTAGCGAAGGGTACGAGCAGTACTTC

D gene: TRBD1
clone size: -
V gene: TRBV6-5
J gene: TRBJ2-3
CDR3 protein: CASSYHNRGPDTQYF
CDR3 DNA: TGTGCCAGCAGCTACCATAACAGGGGCCCAGATACGCAGTATTTT

D gene: -
clone size: -
V gene: TRBV20-1
J gene: TRBJ2-3
CDR3 protein: CSAGPSAQYTDTQYF
CDR3 DNA: TGCAGTGCTGGGCCTAGCGCGCAATACACAGATACGCAGTATTTT

D gene: TRBD2
clone size: -
V gene: TRBV9
J gene: TRBJ2-2
CDR3 protein: CASSVAGTSGAGELFF
CDR3 DNA: TGTGCCAGCAGCGTGGCCGGGACTAGCGGCGCCGGGGAGCTGTTTTTT

D gene: TRBD2
clone size: -
V gene: TRBV4-1
J gene: TRBJ2-2
CDR3 protein: CASSLGLAGGGELFF
CDR3 DNA: TGCGCCAGCAGCTTGGGACTAGCGGGAGGCGGGGAGCTGTTTTTT

D gene: TRBD1
clone size: -
V gene: TRBV7-6
J gene: TRBJ2-1
CDR3 protein: CASSPTGGESNEQFF
CDR3 DNA: TGTGCCAGCAGCCCGACAGGGGGTGAATCTAATGAGCAGTTCTTC

D gene: TRBD1
clone size: -
V gene: TRBV20-1
J gene: TRBJ2-7
CDR3 protein: CSARGGTGYNEQYF
CDR3 DNA: TGCAGTGCTAGAGGAGGGACAGGCTACAATGAGCAGTACTTC

D gene: -
clone size: -
V gene: TRBV4-3
J gene: TRBJ2-7
CDR3 protein: CASSQVSGAAYEQYF
CDR3 DNA: TGCGCCAGCAGCCAAGTATCTGGGGCCGCCTACGAGCAGTACTTC

D gene: -
clone size: -
V gene: TRBV2
J gene: TRBJ2-1
CDR3 protein: CASSVLVAETPSETQFF
CDR3 DNA: TGTGCCAGCAGTGTTTTGGTAGCGGAGACCCCTTCGGAGACCCAGTTCTTC

D gene: -
clone size: many
V gene: TRBV29-1
J gene: TRBJ2-4
CDR3 protein: CSAREYSNIQYF
CDR3 DNA: TGCAGCGCTAGGGAGTATTCAAACATTCAGTACTTC

D gene: -
clone size: -
V gene: TRBV29-1
J gene: TRBJ1-1
CDR3 protein: CSVVGQGHATEAFF
CDR3 DNA: TGCAGCGTTGTGGGCCAGGGCCACGCCACTGAAGCTTTCTTT

D gene: TRBD2
clone size: -
V gene: TRBV28
J gene: TRBJ2-1
CDR3 protein: CASRGGTSGRWPYNEQFF
CDR3 DNA: TGTGCCAGCAGAGGGGGGACTAGCGGGAGATGGCCCTACAATGAGCAGTTCTTC

D gene: -
clone size: -
V gene: TRBV20-1
J gene: TRBJ2-1
CDR3 protein: CSAISSSGVYNEQFF
CDR3 DNA: TGCAGTGCTATCTCCTCCTCGGGGGTCTACAATGAGCAGTTCTTC

D gene: -
clone size: -
V gene: TRBV20-1
J gene: TRBJ2-3
CDR3 protein: CSATGLVVTDTQYF
CDR3 DNA: TGCAGTGCCACGGGACTTGTGGTCACAGATACGCAGTATTTT

D gene: TRBD2
clone size: few
V gene: TRBV3-1
J gene: TRBJ2-7
CDR3 protein: CAASSGSGYEQYF
CDR3 DNA: TGTGCCGCGAGTAGCGGGAGCGGTTACGAGCAGTACTTC

D gene: -
clone size: -
V gene: TRBV6-4
J gene: TRBJ2-3
CDR3 protein: CASSDSGRGTQYF
CDR3 DNA: TGTGCCAGCAGTGACTCGGGGCGGGGTACGCAGTATTTT

D gene: -
clone size: -
V gene: TRBV2
J gene: TRBJ2-1
CDR3 protein: CASSAAPYSIYNEQFF
CDR3 DNA: TGTGCCAGCAGTGCCGCGCCTTATAGTATATACAATGAGCAGTTCTTC

D gene: -
clone size: -
V gene: TRBV9
J gene: TRBJ1-2
CDR3 protein: CASSAPLNGYTF
CDR3 DNA: TGTGCCAGCAGCGCACCCCTAAATGGCTACACCTTC

D gene: -
clone size: -
V gene: TRBV4-3
J gene: TRBJ1-2
CDR3 protein: CASSQDGTSGYGYTF
CDR3 DNA: TGCGCCAGCAGCCAAGACGGGACTTCGGGGTATGGCTACACCTTC

D gene: -
clone size: -
V gene: TRBV12-3/TRBV12-4
J gene: TRBJ1-1
CDR3 protein: CASSLSTPEAFF
CDR3 DNA: TGTGCCAGCAGTTTAAGCACCCCTGAAGCTTTCTTT

D gene: -
clone size: few
V gene: TRBV29-1
J gene: TRBJ2-3
CDR3 protein: CSAWGGVTRADTQYF
CDR3 DNA: TGCAGCGCGTGGGGTGGGGTCACTAGAGCAGATACGCAGTATTTT

D gene: -
clone size: -
V gene: TRBV7-7
J gene: TRBJ2-7
CDR3 protein: CTSSYRQGSYEQYF
CDR3 DNA: TGTACTAGCAGCTACCGACAGGGCTCCTACGAGCAGTACTTC

D gene: -
clone size: -
V gene: TRBV12-3/TRBV12-4
J gene: TRBJ2-7
CDR3 protein: CASSFSGQGTRYYEQYF
CDR3 DNA: TGTGCCAGCAGTTTTTCAGGGCAGGGAACTAGGTACTACGAGCAGTACTTC

D gene: -
clone size: -
V gene: TRBV4-1
J gene: TRBJ2-7
CDR3 protein: CASSLRLEGHEQYF
CDR3 DNA: TGCGCCAGCAGTCTGCGCTTGGAGGGTCACGAGCAGTACTTC

D gene: TRBD1
clone size: -
V gene: TRBV7-9
J gene: TRBJ1-2
CDR3 protein: CASSLEQGGNYGYTF
CDR3 DNA: TGTGCCAGCAGCTTAGAACAGGGGGGGAACTATGGCTACACCTTC

D gene: -
clone size: -
V gene: TRBV5-6
J gene: TRBJ1-2
CDR3 protein: CASSIRRTNYGYTF
CDR3 DNA: TGTGCCAGCAGCATTAGACGGACTAACTATGGCTACACCTTC

D gene: TRBD2
clone size: few
V gene: TRBV25-1
J gene: TRBJ2-7
CDR3 protein: CASNKAGGHHEQYF
CDR3 DNA: TGTGCCAGCAATAAAGCGGGAGGGCACCACGAGCAGTACTTC

D gene: -
clone size: few
V gene: TRBV4-2
J gene: TRBJ2-7
CDR3 protein: CASSQDGAPSSYEQYF
CDR3 DNA: TGTGCCAGCAGCCAGGACGGGGCACCCTCTTCCTACGAGCAGTACTTC

D gene: -
clone size: few
V gene: TRBV27
J gene: TRBJ2-5
CDR3 protein: CASSFRGSRETQYF
CDR3 DNA: TGTGCCAGCAGCTTTCGGGGGAGTCGAGAGACCCAGTACTTC

D gene: -
clone size: -
V gene: TRBV30
J gene: TRBJ2-1
CDR3 protein: CAWSPISGNEQFF
CDR3 DNA: TGTGCCTGGAGTCCCATAAGCGGGAATGAGCAGTTCTTC

D gene: TRBD1
clone size: few
V gene: TRBV27
J gene: TRBJ2-1
CDR3 protein: CASSLSGAGGRFYNEQFF
CDR3 DNA: TGTGCCAGCAGTTTATCGGGGGCAGGGGGCCGATTTTACAATGAGCAGTTCTTC

D gene: -
clone size: -
V gene: TRBV27
J gene: TRBJ1-4
CDR3 protein: CASSVVGRNEKLFF
CDR3 DNA: TGTGCCAGCAGTGTCGTGGGAAGAAATGAAAAACTGTTTTTT

D gene: -
clone size: -
V gene: TRBV7-2
J gene: TRBJ1-6
CDR3 protein: CASSSYGSLNNSPLHF
CDR3 DNA: TGTGCCAGCAGCTCATACGGGTCCCTAAATAATTCACCCCTCCACTTT

D gene: -
clone size: -
V gene: TRBV7-9
J gene: TRBJ2-7
CDR3 protein: CASSVVGGLYEQYF
CDR3 DNA: TGTGCCAGCAGCGTAGTTGGGGGGCTCTACGAGCAGTACTTC

D gene: -
clone size: -
V gene: TRBV12-3/TRBV12-4
J gene: TRBJ2-1
CDR3 protein: CASSDPGLGSYNEQFF
CDR3 DNA: TGTGCCAGCAGTGACCCGGGACTGGGGAGCTACAATGAGCAGTTCTTC

D gene: -
clone size: -
V gene: TRBV5-1
J gene: TRBJ1-6
CDR3 protein: CASSDIGTLHF
CDR3 DNA: TGCGCCAGCAGCGACATTGGCACCCTCCACTTT

D gene: -
clone size: -
V gene: TRBV20-1
J gene: TRBJ2-2
CDR3 protein: CSASRITGELFF
CDR3 DNA: TGCAGTGCTTCCCGGATTACCGGGGAGCTGTTTTTT

D gene: TRBD2
clone size: -
V gene: TRBV5-1
J gene: TRBJ2-7
CDR3 protein: CASSLAPTSGRIAYEQYF
CDR3 DNA: TGCGCCAGCAGCTTGGCCCCGACTAGCGGGAGGATTGCCTACGAGCAGTACTTC

D gene: -
clone size: -
V gene: TRBV20-1
J gene: TRBJ1-5
CDR3 protein: CSASRRGSNQPQHF
CDR3 DNA: TGCAGTGCTAGCCGTCGCGGTAGCAATCAGCCCCAGCATTTT

D gene: -
clone size: -
V gene: TRBV6-5
J gene: TRBJ1-2
CDR3 protein: CASSYSGRRTVDGYTF
CDR3 DNA: TGTGCCAGCAGTTACTCTGGACGCCGAACTGTGGATGGCTACACCTTC

D gene: TRBD2
clone size: -
V gene: TRBV7-9
J gene: TRBJ2-5
CDR3 protein: CAGGGSSGTETQYF
CDR3 DNA: TGTGCCGGCGGGGGGTCTAGCGGCACAGAGACCCAGTACTTC

D gene: TRBD2
clone size: -
V gene: TRBV5-4
J gene: TRBJ2-7
CDR3 protein: CASSLDLAGVYEQYF
CDR3 DNA: TGTGCCAGCAGCTTAGACCTAGCGGGAGTCTACGAGCAGTACTTC